These T cell receptor beta chains were read from a single sample in a study of shared clonotypes between healthy human individuals. The protocol was immunoSEQ multiplex PCR, while the TCRdb copy is restricted to in-frame clones and leaves out a portion. Of about 2.4 million clones listed, around nine tenths are singletons. Sequenced material: naive CD4+ T cells sorted from blood. These receptors were obtained from a man between 18 and 29 years old in good health. Both conserved end residues are part of each CDR3.

J gene,V gene,CDR3 protein
TRBJ1-4,TRBV6-6,CASSSRWGGEKLFF
TRBJ1-2,TRBV30,CASGQGNYGYTF
TRBJ1-2,TRBV6-5,CASSYIGQGATEGYTF
TRBJ1-5,TRBV7-2,CASSLSSIGQTHSNQPQHF
TRBJ2-7,TRBV7-2,CASSLVVGYEQYF
TRBJ2-1,TRBV19,CATTPGGTISYNEQFF
TRBJ1-2,TRBV28,CASSAPKRNLNYGYTF
TRBJ2-5,TRBV5-6,CASSAQGHHPQETQYF
TRBJ1-1,TRBV27,CASSFSGVNTEAFF
TRBJ2-7,TRBV6-5,CASTSGYEQYF
TRBJ1-3,TRBV6-1,CASSDYLGSGNTIYF
TRBJ2-3,TRBV19,CASSRLAGTDTQYF
TRBJ1-2,TRBV30,CAWSPHTGLAYGYTF
TRBJ2-2,TRBV9,CASTTLDTANTGELFF
TRBJ1-2,TRBV7-9,CASSLVGTGALVNGYTF
TRBJ2-7,TRBV10-3,CAIRSPGRGSYEQYF
TRBJ1-4,TRBV19,CASSIDTSEKLFF
TRBJ1-4,TRBV2,CASKKDLNEKLFF
TRBJ2-7,TRBV6-6,CASSYSPQGGEQYF
TRBJ2-7,TRBV6-5,CASSYSRPGQAGKQYF
TRBJ2-1,TRBV27,CASCLAGGGLYEQFF
TRBJ2-7,TRBV7-2,CASSLVASGFTPYEQYF
TRBJ2-3,TRBV14,CASSQLGQTTDTQYF
TRBJ1-1,TRBV28,CASSPTGGGTEAFF
TRBJ2-1,TRBV9,CASSVAPGLAGAGQFF
TRBJ1-1,TRBV2,CATRTGYLHWAEAFF
TRBJ1-1,TRBV30,CAWSVRWQNEAFF
TRBJ1-2,TRBV9,CASSPQPGNYGYTF
TRBJ2-1,TRBV5-6,CASSLNPLAGVYNEQFF
TRBJ1-1,TRBV27,CASSRQHRTEAFF
TRBJ2-7,TRBV19,CASSQPGGPRDHEQYF
TRBJ1-6,TRBV25-1,CASSDSTGSHF
TRBJ2-2,TRBV5-1,CASSLLTGGMTGELFF